This T cell receptor (beta chain) comes out of a study of T cell repertoires in cytomegalovirus infection. Study-level background: HLA-B-restricted CMV epitopes that are well studied, plus recently identified HLA-C-restricted ones, were used by the study. Indications came from public TCR beta signatures; they pointed to CMV infection and to a matching HLA type. Findings and caveats of the study: Of the TCR beta families, the public ones yielded a cumulative frequency that identified carriers of CMV plus the relevant HLA.

TCRdb re-analysed the reads in MiXCR, keeping a single row per CDR3 protein. The sample has approximately 770,000 distinct CDR3 sequences; about 28% are singletons. This clonotype turned up a few times. Its antigen is not identified. V was pared by 4 bases and J by 2 bases, with 6 bases of the junction left unmatched. This CDR3 spans 16 amino acids. Germline V gene sequence: CDR1 SEHNR, CDR2 FQNEAQ (reference sequence). The material was cultured CD8+ T cells from PBMCs, obtained from culture after CMV antigen stimulation. The receptor comes from a human donor in good health (CMV status not recorded). Some clones in this sample may be carry-over from other donors' samples. V and J are TRBV7-9 and TRBJ2-5, with 11 bases identical to TRBD1. As DNA, the CDR3 is TGTGCCAGCAGCTGGACAGGGGGCGCGGGTCAAGAGACCCAGTACTTC. Translated: CASSWTGGAGQETQYF.